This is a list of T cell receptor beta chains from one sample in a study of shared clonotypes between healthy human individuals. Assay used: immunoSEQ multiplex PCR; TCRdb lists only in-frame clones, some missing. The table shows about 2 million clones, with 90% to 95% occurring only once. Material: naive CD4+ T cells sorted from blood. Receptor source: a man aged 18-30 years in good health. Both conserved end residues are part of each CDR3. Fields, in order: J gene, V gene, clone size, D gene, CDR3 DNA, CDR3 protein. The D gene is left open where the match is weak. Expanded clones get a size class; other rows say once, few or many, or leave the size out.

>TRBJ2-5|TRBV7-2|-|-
TGTGCCAGCAGCTTTAGCTCCCAAGAGACCCAGTACTTC
CASSFSSQETQYF
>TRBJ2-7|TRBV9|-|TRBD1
TGTGCCAGCAGCGTAGCTGGGACAGGCTACGAGCAGTACTTC
CASSVAGTGYEQYF
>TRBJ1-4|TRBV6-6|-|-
TGTGCCAGCAGGGGGGATGAAAAACTGTTTTTT
CASRGDEKLFF
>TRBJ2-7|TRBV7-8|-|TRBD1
TGTGCCAGCAGCCAACAGGACAGGGTCAACGAGCAGTACTTC
CASSQQDRVNEQYF
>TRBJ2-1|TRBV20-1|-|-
TGCATAGGGACCGATGGGGATGAGCAGTTCTTC
CIGTDGDEQFF
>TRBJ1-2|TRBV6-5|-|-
TGTGCCAGCAGCCACGGTGTCAGCTATGGCTACACCTTC
CASSHGVSYGYTF
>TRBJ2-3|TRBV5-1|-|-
TGCGCCAGCAGCTTGCTGGGGCTGACACCAGATACGCAGTATTTT
CASSLLGLTPDTQYF
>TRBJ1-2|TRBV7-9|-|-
TGTGCCAGCAGCTTAGTCGAGGCCCCGACTTATGGCTACACCTTC
CASSLVEAPTYGYTF
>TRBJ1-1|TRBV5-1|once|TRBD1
TGCGCCAGCAGCTCCAAAGACAGGGGTGAGACTGAAGCTTTCTTT
CASSSKDRGETEAFF
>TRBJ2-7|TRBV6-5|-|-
TGTGCCAGCGGGAACGGAGTCTACGAGCAGTACTTC
CASGNGVYEQYF
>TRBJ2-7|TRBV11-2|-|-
TGTGCCAGCAGCTTAGATACAGCTCAGCAGTACTTC
CASSLDTAQQYF
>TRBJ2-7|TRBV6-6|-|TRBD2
TGTGCCAGCAGTTACTTACAATCTAGCGGGGGGGCTGAGCAGTACTTC
CASSYLQSSGGAEQYF
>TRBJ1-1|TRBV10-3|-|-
TGTGCCATCAGTGAAAGACAGTTGGCCATGAACACTGAAGCTTTCTTT
CAISERQLAMNTEAFF
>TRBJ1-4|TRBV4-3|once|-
TGCGCCAGCGGAGAAGGGAGCACGACAACTAATGAAAAACTGTTTTTT
CASGEGSTTTNEKLFF
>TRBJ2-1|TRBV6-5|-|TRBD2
TGTGCCAGCAGCCGTGGACTAGCTCGGACCAATGAGCAGTTCTTC
CASSRGLARTNEQFF
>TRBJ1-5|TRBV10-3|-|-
TGTGCCATCAGTGCCACCTATTGGGAGCCCCAGCATTTT
CAISATYWEPQHF
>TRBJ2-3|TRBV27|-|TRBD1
TGTGCCAGCAGCCCACAGGGGCTATTAAGCACAGATACGCAGTATTTT
CASSPQGLLSTDTQYF
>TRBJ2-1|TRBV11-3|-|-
TGTGCCAGCAGCTTAGATGGGAAGAGAGAGCAGTTCTTC
CASSLDGKREQFF
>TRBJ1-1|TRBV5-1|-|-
TGCGCCAGCAGCGCACCGGACAGAGCGTCGGAAGCTTTCTTT
CASSAPDRASEAFF
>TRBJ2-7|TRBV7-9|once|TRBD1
TGTGCCAGCAGCTGGACAGGGGGCGCAGACGAGCAGTACTTC
CASSWTGGADEQYF
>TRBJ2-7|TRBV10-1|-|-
TGCGCCAGCAGCCCCGGGGTGGGGTACTTC
CASSPGVGYF
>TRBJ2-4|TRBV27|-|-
TGTGCCAGCAGTTTAAGGGGGACGGACATTCAGTACTTC
CASSLRGTDIQYF
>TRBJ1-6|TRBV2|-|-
TGTGCCAGCGGGCTCGGGCAGGGGAATTCACCCCTCCACTTT
CASGLGQGNSPLHF
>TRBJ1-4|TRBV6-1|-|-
TGTGCCAGCAGTGAATCCGAGTATGAAAAACTGTTTTTT
CASSESEYEKLFF
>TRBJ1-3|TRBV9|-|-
TGTGCCAGCAGCGTGCTGAGCCTCTCTGGAAACACCATATATTTT
CASSVLSLSGNTIYF
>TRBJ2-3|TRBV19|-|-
TGTGCCAGTAGTACCCAAGGGCCCGTAGATACGCAGTATTTT
CASSTQGPVDTQYF
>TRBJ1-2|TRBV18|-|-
TGTGCCAGCTCCCTCAGACCCCCGGGCGAACGCTACACCTTC
CASSLRPPGERYTF
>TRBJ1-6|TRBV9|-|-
TGTGCCAGCAGCGTAGGGGTTTCACCCCTCCACTTT
CASSVGVSPLHF
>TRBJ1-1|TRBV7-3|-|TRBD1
TGTGCCAGCAGATTAACAGGGGGCACTGAAGCTTTCTTT
CASRLTGGTEAFF
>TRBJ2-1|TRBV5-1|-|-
TGCGCCAGCAGCTTGGAAGGGACGGTCTACAATGAGCAGTTCTTC
CASSLEGTVYNEQFF
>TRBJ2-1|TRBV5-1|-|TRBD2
TGCGCCAGCAGCTTGGTGGCGGGAGGTACGAATGAGCAGTTCTTC
CASSLVAGGTNEQFF
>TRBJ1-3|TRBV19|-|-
TGTGCCAGTAGTCTGGGGAACACCATATATTTT
CASSLGNTIYF
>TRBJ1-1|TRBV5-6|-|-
TGTGCCAGCAGCTTGGGTCACCCGTCTAAAGCTTTCTTT
CASSLGHPSKAFF
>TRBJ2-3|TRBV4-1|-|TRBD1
TGCGCCAGCAGCCAGTTTGGACAGGGGAGCACAGATACGCAGTATTTT
CASSQFGQGSTDTQYF
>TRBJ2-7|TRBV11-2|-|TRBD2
TGTGCCAGCAGCTCGGGACTAGCTCCCTACGAGCAGTACTTC
CASSSGLAPYEQYF
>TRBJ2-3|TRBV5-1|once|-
TGCGCCAGCAGCTTGGGTGTTCCTGATACGCAGTATTTT
CASSLGVPDTQYF
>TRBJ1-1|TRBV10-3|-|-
TGTGCCATCACCCCGACAGTTGGGGACACTGAAGCTTTCTTT
CAITPTVGDTEAFF
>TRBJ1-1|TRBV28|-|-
TGTGCCAGCAGGATAGGGCTGAACACTGAAGCTTTCTTT
CASRIGLNTEAFF
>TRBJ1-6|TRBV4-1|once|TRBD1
TGCGCCAGCAGCCAAGAGAGGTGGCTGGGCGGACAGGGGAGATCACCCCTCCACTTT
CASSQERWLGGQGRSPLHF
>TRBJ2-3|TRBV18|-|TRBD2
TGTGCCAGCCGTTCCTGGGCTAGCGGGGACACAGATACGCAGTATTTT
CASRSWASGDTDTQYF
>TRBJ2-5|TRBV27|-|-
TGTGCCAGCAGTCACCGGAAACAGGGAGGGTCCCAAGAGACCCAGTACTTC
CASSHRKQGGSQETQYF
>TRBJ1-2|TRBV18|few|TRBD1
TGTGCCAGCTCACCCCAGGACAGGGCCTATGGCTACACCTTC
CASSPQDRAYGYTF
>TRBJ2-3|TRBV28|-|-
TGTGCCAGCAGCACTCCCGCCACAGATACGCAGTATTTT
CASSTPATDTQYF